Below are 22 T cell receptor beta chains sequenced from a single sample in a study of blood T cells in healthy people across ages. Combining a sample-barcoded 5' primer with a J-beta primer mix, a second PCR ran for roughly 6 to 12 cycles. Each CDR3 protein gets one entry after TCRdb re-called the 5' RACE reads with MiXCR. The sample includes roughly 800,000 distinct CDR3 sequences, 20% to 30% of them seen just once. The same sample was also studied in work on T cells of mothers and their children.

The sample comprised blood. These receptors were collected from a boy between 10 and 17 years old in good health.

This clonotype was observed a handful of times. A read error may account for a junction end that differs from germline. The genes are TRBV29-1 and TRBJ1-1; D perhaps matches TRBD1 (5 bases). The CDR3 runs to 13 residues. CDR1 SQVTM and CDR2 ANQGSEA come from the germline V gene. CDR3 sequence reads: CSLSLGPNTEALF. In DNA, the CDR3 is TGCAGCCTCTCTCTGGGACCGAACACTGAAGCTCTCTTT.

This clonotype was seen more than once but under ten times. The chain employs TRBV20-1 and TRBJ2-3, with a weak D call TRBD1 (5 bases). CDR1 DFQATT and CDR2 SNEGSKA come from the germline V gene (reference sequence). The CDR3 has 14 amino acids. V lost 6 bases and J 5 bases, leaving 18 bases between the germline ends. CDR3 DNA: TGCAGTGCCACCGGGTTAGGGGCGAGAGATACGCAGTATTTT. Its translation is CSATGLGARDTQYF.

The chain recombines TRBV3-1 with TRBJ2-5, with TRBD1 matching over 8 bases. V was clipped by 2 bases and J by 5 bases; unmatched bases: 10. The CDR3 loop spans 16 amino acids. The V gene's germline CDR1 is LGHDT and CDR2 YNNKEL (reference sequence). CDR3 protein: CASSQSRDRLWETQYF. The CDR3 nucleotides read TGTGCCAGCAGCCAATCCCGGGACAGGCTTTGGGAGACCCAGTACTTC.

A few counts support this clonotype. This chain links TRBV9 with TRBJ2-3; TRBD2 matches at 12 bases. This CDR3 has 19 residues. Germline V lookup: CDR1 SGDLS, CDR2 YYNGEE. J was trimmed by 1 base and V by 3 bases; bases with no gene match: 12. The CDR3 DNA reads as TGTGCCAGCAGCGACCACCCTAGCGGGGGGGCGGAAGGCACAGATACGCAGTATTTT. Its translation is CASSDHPSGGAEGTDTQYF.

This clonotype has more than one count but fewer than ten. The CDR3 DNA sequence: TGTGCCAGCAGTTCATCTAAAGCCCCGGGGCCGGGAAACACCATATATTTT. The encoded protein is CASSSSKAPGPGNTIYF. The V gene is TRBV6-5, the J gene TRBJ1-3, with a tentative D call TRBD1 (5 bases). Germline CDR1 and CDR2: MNHEY and SVGAGI. CDR3 length: 17 residues. V was pared by 4 bases and J by 4 bases, with 20 bases between.

The genes are TRBV4-2 and TRBJ2-6; D remains unclear. This CDR3 has 19 residues. The V gene's germline CDR1 is LGHNA and CDR2 YNFKEQ. V lost 2 bases to trimming and J lost 0 bases, with 17 bases between them. The CDR3 sequence: CASSQMTWKTYSGANVLTF. As DNA, the CDR3 is TGTGCCAGCAGCCAAATGACGTGGAAAACCTACTCTGGGGCCAACGTCCTGACTTTC.

In this sample, this clonotype turned up a few times. The CDR3 sequence is CASSVGGETYEQYF. In nucleotides, the CDR3 is TGTGCCAGCAGCGTAGGCGGGGAGACCTACGAGCAGTACTTC. The genes are TRBV9 and TRBJ2-5; D perhaps matches TRBD2 (6 bases). The DNA end is a closer match to TRBJ2-7, so the J assignment may be wrong. This CDR3 region has 14 residues. The germline gives CDR1 SGDLS, CDR2 YYNGEE.

J is TRBJ1-1 and V is TRBV12-3 or TRBV12-4, with D unclear. The CDR3 sequence is 14 residues long. Trimming cost V 2 bases and J 4 bases, with 11 bases left between them. The CDR3 nucleotides are TGTGCCAGCAGTTTACTGGGGTTCGGCACTGAAGCTTTCTTT. Protein sequence: CASSLLGFGTEAFF.

This clonotype was counted only a few times. The V gene is TRBV6-6, the J gene TRBJ1-4, with TRBD1 matching over 7 bases. This CDR3 spans 14 amino acids. The germline gives CDR1 MNHNY, CDR2 SVGAGI (reference sequence). The V and J ends lost 2 bases and 6 bases, in that order; junction bases with no gene match: 3. CDR3 DNA sequence: TGTGCCAGCAGTTACGAGGGGGCGGATGAAAAACTGTTTTTT. Protein product: CASSYEGADEKLFF.

This clonotype was seen a handful of times. At one boundary the junction diverges from the germline segment, which might be a read error. This sequence joins TRBV12-3 or TRBV12-4 and TRBJ1-4; maybe TRBD1 (5 bases). This CDR3 is built from 13 residues. The CDR3, as DNA: TGTGCCAGCAGTTACGGGACTAAGGAAAAACTGTTTTTT. Translation: CASSYGTKEKLFF.

The CDR3 nucleotides are TGCGCCAGCAGCACAGGGACAGGGGGGACCCAGTACTTC. As protein: CASSTGTGGTQYF. The rearrangement links TRBV5-1 to TRBJ2-5; TRBD1 agrees at 11 bases. The CDR3 consists of 13 residues. J gave up 7 bases and V 4 bases, and 3 bases lay outside the gene matches. The germline gives CDR1 SGHRS, CDR2 YFSETQ.

Points on this clonotype: At one of its ends the junction is not consistent with the germline gene, which may arise from a read error. The chain has TRBV4-2 and TRBJ2-3, with 10 nucleotides matching TRBD2. The CDR3 is made up of 17 amino acids. In germline, CDR1 is LGHNA, CDR2 YNFKEQ. This chain's CDR3 is CASSQASSGGAGDTRYF. The CDR3 DNA is TGTGCCAGCAGCCAGGCTTCGAGCGGGGGGGCTGGAGATACGCGGTATTTT.

About this clonotype: The germline gene is not matched at one end of the junction; a read error may be the cause. The chain links TRBV7-2 to TRBJ1-4; D is unresolved. The germline V gene encodes CDR1 SGHTA and CDR2 FQGNSA. The CDR3 contains 13 residues. The CDR3 nucleotides are TGTGCCAGCAGCCCGGGCTCTAATGAACAACTGTTTTTT. This gives the protein CASSPGSNEQLFF.

V and J are TRBV6-2 or TRBV6-3 and TRBJ2-5, with D tentatively TRBD1 or TRBD2 (5 bases each). The J call may not be correct, given that the DNA end is closer to TRBJ2-1. CDR1 is MNHEY, CDR2 SVGEGT, per germline. The CDR3 extends over 16 amino acids. CDR3 bases: TGTGCCAGCAGTCCCCGGGGCGGCGATACCTACAATGAGCAGTTCTTC. Translated: CASSPRGGDTYNEQFF.

The V and J genes are TRBV20-1 and TRBJ2-4, with D perhaps TRBD1 or TRBD2 (5 bases each). From germline, CDR1 is DFQATT and CDR2 SNEGSKA (reference sequence). The CDR3 runs 15 residues. The V end was cut by 0 bases, the J end by 8 bases, with 17 bases between. In DNA, the CDR3 is TGCAGTGCTAGAGATTCGGCAGGGAGTAGGGACATTCAGTACTTC. It translates to CSARDSAGSRDIQYF.

V gene TRBV7-3 combines with J gene TRBJ2-1, with D perhaps being TRBD1 or TRBD2 (5 bases each). The CDR3 is 15 amino acids. Trimming took 2 bases from V and 5 from J, leaving 13 bases between them. Germline CDR1 is SGHTA and CDR2 is FQGTGA. The CDR3 region has the DNA TGTGCCAGCAGCTTATCCCGGGACGGTAACAATGAGCAGTTCTTC. Its translation: CASSLSRDGNNEQFF.

The chain combines TRBV5-1 with TRBJ1-2, with no clear D. This CDR3 has 14 amino acids. Germline CDR1 reads SGHRS; CDR2 reads YFSETQ. V dropped 3 bases and J dropped 0 bases, with 9 bases sitting between them. This CDR3 is CASSWTDANYGYTF. CDR3 nucleotide sequence: TGCGCCAGCAGCTGGACGGATGCTAACTATGGCTACACCTTC.

This clonotype was detected only a few times. The CDR3 coding sequence is TGCAGCGTTGCGAAGAGGGGGAGTAACACCGGGGAGCTGTTTTTT. Encoded protein: CSVAKRGSNTGELFF. The chain uses TRBV29-1 and TRBJ2-2; tentatively, D is TRBD1 (6 bases). The V gene lost 4 bases and the J gene lost 2 bases, with 14 bases spanning the gap. Per germline, CDR1 SQVTM and CDR2 ANQGSEA. CDR3 length: 15 amino acids.

This clonotype came up a few times. The rearrangement uses TRBV7-9 and TRBJ2-1, with a tentative D call TRBD2 (7 bases). V was cut by 4 bases and J by 5 bases, with 15 bases left in between. The CDR3 is 15 residues long. Germline CDR1 is SEHNR and CDR2 is FQNEAQ (reference sequence). The DNA for the CDR3 is TGTGCCAGCAGCTCCCTGGGGGGGGCTAACAATGAGCAGTTCTTC. It yields the protein CASSSLGGANNEQFF.

The chain joins TRBV10-3 to TRBJ2-3; 7 positions agree with TRBD2. Trimming cost V 8 bases and J 2 bases; bases outside gene matches: 4. The CDR3 loop spans 13 amino acids. Germline V gene data show CDR1 as ENHRY and CDR2 as SYGVKD. The DNA of the CDR3 is TGTGCCATCGGGGGGGACTACACAGATACGCAGTATTTT. Its protein is CAIGGDYTDTQYF.

The CDR3 DNA sequence: TGCGCCAGCAGCTTGGAAGGACCCAACTTCGCGGGTAATGAAAAACTGTTTTTT. It encodes CASSLEGPNFAGNEKLFF. V usage is TRBV5-1 and J usage is TRBJ1-4; D unresolved. The CDR3 spans 18 residues. V lost 0 bases, J lost 4 bases, and 19 bases lay in between. From germline, CDR1 is SGHRS and CDR2 YFSETQ.

This clonotype was seen a few times. This chain uses TRBV7-9 with TRBJ1-1; D gene uncertain. Germline V CDR1 and CDR2: SEHNR, FQNEAQ (reference sequence). This CDR3 is 13 amino acids long. V gave up 5 bases and J gave up 4 bases, with 11 bases separating them. This CDR3 is CASSGRGGTEAFF. The CDR3 coding sequence is TGTGCCAGCAGCGGACGGGGTGGCACTGAAGCTTTCTTT. The full variable domain, completed using reference TRBV7-9 and TRBJ1-1, is DTGVSQNPRHKITKRGQNVTFRCDPISEHNRLYWYRQTLGQGPEFLTYFQNEAQLEKSRLLSDRFSAERPKGSFSTLEIQRTEQGDSAMYLCASSGRGGTEAFFGQGTRLTVV.